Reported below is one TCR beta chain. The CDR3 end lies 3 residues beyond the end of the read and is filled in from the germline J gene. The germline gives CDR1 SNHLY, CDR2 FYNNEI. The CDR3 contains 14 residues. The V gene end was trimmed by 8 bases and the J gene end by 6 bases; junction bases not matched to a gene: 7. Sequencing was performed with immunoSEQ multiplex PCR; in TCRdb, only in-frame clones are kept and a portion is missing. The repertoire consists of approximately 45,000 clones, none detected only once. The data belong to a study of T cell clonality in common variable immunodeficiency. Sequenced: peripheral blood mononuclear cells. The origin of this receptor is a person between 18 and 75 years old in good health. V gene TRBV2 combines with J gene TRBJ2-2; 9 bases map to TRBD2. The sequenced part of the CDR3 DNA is TGTGCCAGCCAGCGGGAGGATCGGGCCGGGGAG. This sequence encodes CASQREDRAGE. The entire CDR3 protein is CASQREDRAGELFF.